This T cell receptor (beta chain) was identified in a study of blood T cell repertoires in COVID-19. The table came from immunoSEQ multiplex PCR; TCRdb's copy has only in-frame clones and leaves some out. In the table there are more than 200,000 clones, roughly 87% of which are singletons. Trimming cost V 1 base and J 1 base; bases outside gene matches: 3. Germline-derived CDR1 and CDR2 are SGHVS and FQNEAQ. This CDR3 is 16 amino acids long. V usage is TRBV7-8 and J usage is TRBJ2-5, with 10 bases fitting TRBD2. Sequencing used PBMCs or T cells enriched from blood (not recorded which). The TCR comes from a young man in a cohort exposed to, infected with or recovered from COVID-19 (not recorded which). CDR3 sequence reads: CASSLEWTSGQETQYF. DNA of the CDR3: TGTGCCAGCAGCTTAGAGTGGACTAGCGGCCAAGAGACCCAGTACTTC.